The rows below give T cell receptor beta chains drawn from one sample of a study of shared clonotypes between healthy human individuals. The repertoire was sequenced with immunoSEQ multiplex PCR; TCRdb's copy has only in-frame clones and lacks some. The sample yields some 2.1 million clones, less than 95% seen once. The sample taken for sequencing was naive CD8+ T cells sorted from blood. All receptors come from a man aged 18 to 29 in good health. Both conserved end residues are part of each CDR3. Fields, in order: D gene, J gene, V gene, clone size, CDR3 protein, CDR3 DNA. D genes are given only for firm matches. For some rows the clone size is stated as once, few or many, or as a class when expanded; others skip it.

D: -; J: TRBJ2-7; V: TRBV4-1; size: -; CDR3: CASSYESNPYEQYF; DNA: TGCGCCAGCAGCTACGAATCGAACCCTTACGAGCAGTACTTC
D: -; J: TRBJ2-1; V: TRBV10-3; size: -; CDR3: CAISEERGIYNEQFF; DNA: TGTGCCATCAGTGAGGAGAGAGGGATATACAATGAGCAGTTCTTC
D: -; J: TRBJ1-3; V: TRBV15; size: -; CDR3: CAARSGNTIYF; DNA: TGTGCTGCACGCTCTGGAAACACCATATATTTT
D: -; J: TRBJ1-5; V: TRBV15; size: -; CDR3: CATSRGIQWPQHF; DNA: TGTGCCACCAGCCGGGGGATCCAATGGCCCCAGCATTTT
D: -; J: TRBJ2-5; V: TRBV5-6; size: -; CDR3: CASSLAGVEDVRQETQYF; DNA: TGTGCCAGCAGCTTGGCCGGAGTAGAAGACGTAAGGCAAGAGACCCAGTACTTC
D: -; J: TRBJ2-7; V: TRBV9; size: -; CDR3: CASSGGAGPTSYEQYF; DNA: TGTGCCAGCAGCGGAGGGGCCGGCCCCACGTCCTACGAGCAGTACTTC
D: -; J: TRBJ2-7; V: TRBV6-1; size: -; CDR3: CASSMRVYEQYF; DNA: TGTGCCAGCAGTATGAGGGTTTACGAGCAGTACTTC
D: -; J: TRBJ2-5; V: TRBV4-1; size: -; CDR3: CASSQEGPGYQETQYF; DNA: TGCGCCAGCAGCCAAGAAGGGCCAGGGTACCAAGAGACCCAGTACTTC
D: -; J: TRBJ2-3; V: TRBV6-5; size: -; CDR3: CASSYQIDTDTQYF; DNA: TGTGCCAGCAGTTACCAAATAGACACAGATACGCAGTATTTT
D: -; J: TRBJ2-7; V: TRBV21-1; size: -; CDR3: CASRLGTHTYEQYF; DNA: TGTGCCAGCAGGCTGGGGACCCACACCTACGAGCAGTACTTC
D: -; J: TRBJ2-2; V: TRBV4-1; size: -; CDR3: CASSQSAAGQNTGELFF; DNA: TGCGCCAGCAGCCAGTCGGCAGCGGGACAGAACACCGGGGAGCTGTTTTTT
D: -; J: TRBJ1-1; V: TRBV5-4; size: -; CDR3: CASSLEGAEAFF; DNA: TGTGCCAGCAGCTTGGAGGGGGCTGAAGCTTTCTTT
D: -; J: TRBJ2-5; V: TRBV5-6; size: -; CDR3: CASSLDRARETQYF; DNA: TGTGCCAGCAGCTTGGACAGGGCGAGGGAGACCCAGTACTTC
D: -; J: TRBJ2-4; V: TRBV6-6; size: once; CDR3: CASRDNKNIQYF; DNA: TGTGCCAGTCGGGACAACAAAAACATTCAGTACTTC
D: -; J: TRBJ1-5; V: TRBV9; size: once; CDR3: CASSVGGSNQPQHF; DNA: TGTGCCAGCAGCGTAGGAGGTAGCAATCAGCCCCAGCATTTT
D: -; J: TRBJ2-7; V: TRBV5-8; size: -; CDR3: CASSFPPTEQYF; DNA: TGTGCCAGCAGCTTCCCCCCGACTGAGCAGTACTTC
D: -; J: TRBJ2-7; V: TRBV11-3; size: -; CDR3: CASSLAGGAAYEQYF; DNA: TGTGCCAGCAGCTTAGCCGGCGGGGCCGCTTACGAGCAGTACTTC
D: TRBD1; J: TRBJ1-5; V: TRBV7-9; size: -; CDR3: CASSWTGPDQPQHF; DNA: TGTGCCAGCAGCTGGACAGGACCCGATCAGCCCCAGCATTTT
D: -; J: TRBJ2-1; V: TRBV4-2; size: -; CDR3: CASSRSSDGSGGNEQFF; DNA: TGTGCCAGCAGCCGATCGAGTGATGGTTCAGGTGGGAATGAGCAGTTCTTC
D: -; J: TRBJ2-1; V: TRBV5-4; size: -; CDR3: CASSLEGSSYNEQFF; DNA: TGTGCCAGCAGCTTAGAGGGGAGCTCCTACAATGAGCAGTTCTTC
D: TRBD2; J: TRBJ2-3; V: TRBV27; size: -; CDR3: CASSLFPPTSGSTDTQYF; DNA: TGTGCCAGCAGTTTATTTCCCCCCACAAGCGGGAGTACAGATACGCAGTATTTT
D: -; J: TRBJ1-1; V: TRBV1; size: -; CDR3: CTSSHDHEYREGGANTEAFF; DNA: TGCACCAGCAGCCATGACCACGAATATAGGGAGGGGGGCGCGAACACTGAAGCTTTCTTT
D: -; J: TRBJ2-6; V: TRBV6-1; size: once; CDR3: CASSEAVAGANVLTF; DNA: TGTGCCAGCAGTGAAGCGGTGGCTGGGGCCAACGTCCTGACTTTC
D: TRBD1; J: TRBJ1-1; V: TRBV4-3; size: -; CDR3: CASSQDRGQGNTEAFF; DNA: TGCGCCAGCAGCCAAGATCGGGGACAGGGTAACACTGAAGCTTTCTTT
D: -; J: TRBJ2-7; V: TRBV4-1; size: -; CDR3: CASSHGRGYEQYF; DNA: TGCGCCAGCAGCCATGGCAGGGGATACGAGCAGTACTTC
D: TRBD1; J: TRBJ2-7; V: TRBV12-5; size: -; CDR3: CASGPSTGGFYEQYF; DNA: TGTGCTAGTGGACCGTCGACAGGGGGCTTCTACGAGCAGTACTTC
D: -; J: TRBJ2-4; V: TRBV27; size: -; CDR3: CASGPLGQAKNIQYF; DNA: TGTGCCAGCGGACCCTTAGGACAGGCCAAAAACATTCAGTACTTC
D: TRBD2; J: TRBJ2-7; V: TRBV7-2; size: -; CDR3: CASSQAGAEGPAHYEQYF; DNA: TGTGCCAGCAGCCAAGCGGGAGCCGAGGGGCCCGCCCACTACGAGCAGTACTTC